This T cell receptor (beta chain) originates from a study of Ad26.COV2.S vaccination and SARS-CoV-2 variants. Study information: The donor participated in the COV1001 trial, in its Ad26.COV2.S arm. Overall study results and limits: Vaccinees showed greater spike-specific TCR breadth than placebo recipients.

Libraries were prepared by immunoSEQ multiplex PCR; TCRdb keeps only in-frame clonotypes and omits some of them. The sample has about 680,000 clones, about 90% seen once. About this clone: Its target is unknown.

This CDR3 has 13 residues. V was pared by 4 bases and J by 5 bases, with 5 bases of the junction left unmatched. Germline V gives CDR1 SNHLY, CDR2 FYNNEI. Treatment indicated: about 20 received Ad26.COV2.S at low or high dose, single or two shots; about 5 received placebo; per-sample allocation not given. The study sampled participants on day 63 after the first vaccine or placebo injection. This chain joins TRBV2 and TRBJ2-7; 7 nucleotides match TRBD2. The source is a person between 18 and 65 years old who received the Ad26.COV2.S COVID-19 vaccine or a placebo. The sample in question was peripheral blood, obtained in a trial of Ad26.COV2.S vaccine versus placebo. CDR3 protein: CASSVLATNEQYF. The CDR3 nucleotides read TGTGCCAGCAGTGTACTAGCGACGAACGAGCAGTACTTC.